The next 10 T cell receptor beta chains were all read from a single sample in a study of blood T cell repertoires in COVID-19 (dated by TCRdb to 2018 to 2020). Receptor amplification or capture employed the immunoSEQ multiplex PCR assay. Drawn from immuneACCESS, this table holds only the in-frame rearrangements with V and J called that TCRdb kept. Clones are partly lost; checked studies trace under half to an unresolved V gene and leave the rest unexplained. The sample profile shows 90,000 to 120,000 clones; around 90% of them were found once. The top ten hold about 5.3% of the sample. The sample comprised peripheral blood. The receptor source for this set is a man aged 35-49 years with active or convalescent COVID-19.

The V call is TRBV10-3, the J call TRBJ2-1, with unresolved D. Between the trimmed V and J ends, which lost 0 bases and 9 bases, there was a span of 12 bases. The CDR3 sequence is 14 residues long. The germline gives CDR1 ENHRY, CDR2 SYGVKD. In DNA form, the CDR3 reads TGTGCCATCAGTGAGTCCCTTGAGTTCGGTGAGCAGTTCTTC. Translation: CAISESLEFGEQFF.

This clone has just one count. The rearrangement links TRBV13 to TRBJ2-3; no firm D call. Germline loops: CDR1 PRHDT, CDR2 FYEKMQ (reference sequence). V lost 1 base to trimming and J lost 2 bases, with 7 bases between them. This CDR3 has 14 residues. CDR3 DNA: TGTGCCAGCAGCTTAGAATATCTCACAGATACGCAGTATTTT. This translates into CASSLEYLTDTQYF.

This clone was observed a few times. The CDR3 sequence: CAGEQGWDTEAFF. Here the CDR3 DNA reads TGTGCGGGGGAACAGGGGTGGGACACTGAAGCTTTCTTT. The rearrangement links TRBV2 to TRBJ1-1; 7 positions match TRBD1. This CDR3 spans 13 amino acids. Germline assignment: CDR1 SNHLY and CDR2 FYNNEI.

The CDR3 DNA reads as TGTGCCAGCAGCACACAGGGAACCGGGGAGCTGTTTTTT. It encodes CASSTQGTGELFF. The chain links TRBV5-4 to TRBJ2-2; perhaps TRBD1 as D (6 bases). V dropped 4 bases and J dropped 5 bases, with 9 bases sitting between them. The CDR3 extends over 13 amino acids. The V gene's germline CDR1 is SGHNT and CDR2 YYREEE (reference sequence).

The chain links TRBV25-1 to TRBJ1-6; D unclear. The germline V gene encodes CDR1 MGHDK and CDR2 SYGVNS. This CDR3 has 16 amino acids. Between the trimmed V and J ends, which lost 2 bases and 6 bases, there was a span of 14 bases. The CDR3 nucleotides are TGTGCCAGCAGTGAAACGGGCCGGGGTTTTAATTCACCCCTCCACTTT. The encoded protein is CASSETGRGFNSPLHF.

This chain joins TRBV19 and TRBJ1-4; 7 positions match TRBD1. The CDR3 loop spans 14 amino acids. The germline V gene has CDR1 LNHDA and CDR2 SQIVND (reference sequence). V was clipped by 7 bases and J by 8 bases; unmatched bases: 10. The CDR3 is CASKPQGFNEKLFF. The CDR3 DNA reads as TGTGCCAGTAAGCCACAGGGGTTTAACGAAAAACTGTTTTTT.

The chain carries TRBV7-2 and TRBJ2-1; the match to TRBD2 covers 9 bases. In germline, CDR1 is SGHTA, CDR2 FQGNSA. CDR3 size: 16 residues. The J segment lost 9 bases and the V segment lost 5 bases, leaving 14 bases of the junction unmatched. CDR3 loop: CASSPTAAGGKGEQFF. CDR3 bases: TGTGCCAGCAGCCCAACCGCGGCGGGGGGGAAGGGTGAGCAGTTCTTC.

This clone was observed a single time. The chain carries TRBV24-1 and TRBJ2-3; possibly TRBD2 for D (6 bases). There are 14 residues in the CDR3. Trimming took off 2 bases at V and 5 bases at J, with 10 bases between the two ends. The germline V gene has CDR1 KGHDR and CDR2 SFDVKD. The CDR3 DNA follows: TGTGCCACCAGTGATTGGTCGGGGGAAGATACGCAGTATTTT. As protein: CATSDWSGEDTQYF.

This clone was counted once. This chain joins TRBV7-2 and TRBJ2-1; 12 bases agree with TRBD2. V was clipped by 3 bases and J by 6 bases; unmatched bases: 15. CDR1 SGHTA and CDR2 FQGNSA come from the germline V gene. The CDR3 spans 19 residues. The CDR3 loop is CASSLPWGLTSGSSNEQFF. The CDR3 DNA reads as TGTGCCAGCAGCTTGCCCTGGGGGTTGACTAGCGGGAGCAGCAATGAGCAGTTCTTC.

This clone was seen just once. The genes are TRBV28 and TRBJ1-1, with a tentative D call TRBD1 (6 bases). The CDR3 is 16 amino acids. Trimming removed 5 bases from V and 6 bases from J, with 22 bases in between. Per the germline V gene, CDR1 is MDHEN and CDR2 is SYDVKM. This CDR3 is CASSDYSGGEGAEAFF. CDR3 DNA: TGTGCCAGCAGTGACTACTCGGGGGGCGAAGGAGCTGAAGCTTTCTTT.